This entry features one TCR beta chain sequence. The table lists this clonotype with many counts. Its antigen is unknown. Base qualities are not at hand, and no much larger clone is one base apart. The TCR beta CDR3 regions were amplified from the RNA transcripts. A first-round RT-PCR of the TCR CDR3 used the HTBI primer set with the Qiagen OneStep RT-PCR kit. A second multiplex PCR round built the libraries, followed by size selection and purification. Paired-end sequencing of the libraries was performed with 100 bp reads on an Illumina HiSeq2000. For the original study's pipeline: SOAPnuke was used to process the raw data, removing reads that contained adapters or uncalled bases, had a mean Phred below 15, or lacked an exact match to the constant primer or identifier. High-quality paired reads were merged with COPE v1.2.5, and unique nucleotide sequences were defined as clonotypes. MiTCR v1.1 was used to align clonotypes to the IMGT TRBV, TRBD and TRBJ reference segments. The analysis was restricted to V-J combinations with a frequency above 0.0001, which together covered approximately 99% of the repertoires. A TCS score was defined as the ratio of F50 (clonal expansion) to E x V (chaos), with BLOSUM62-based TCRdist applied between CDR3 peptides within each V-J. Welch's t-statistics and random forest reduced roughly 540 V-J features to 10 to 15, which were used in a naive Bayes classifier (R e1071). In-frame beta chains were kept once TCRdb had trimmed the public reads at Q25 with fastp and called clones with MiXCR. Records with the same CDR3 protein are collapsed into one entry carrying the most frequent genes and DNA. The V and J calls and clone size come from TCRdb's table, not from the authors' own analysis. In all, the sample holds some 570,000 distinct CDR3 sequences, and approximately 15% of those were seen once. The ten largest make up less than 9% of the sample.

The data were taken from a study of T cells in Graves' hyperthyroidism and ophthalmopathy (dated by TCRdb to the late 2010s). In terms of the full investigation: Peripheral blood samples were taken at initial diagnosis, before any treatment was given. The study also compared thyroid tissue and blood T-cell repertoires from 5 to 7 Graves' hyperthyroidism patients. TCR Vbeta CDR3 sequencing of roughly 140 peripheral blood samples (more than 40 ophthalmopathy, roughly 72 hyperthyroidism and approximately 17 progressor patients) is reported in the paper. After blood sampling, hyperthyroidism patients were treated with methimazole at a starting dose of 30 mg daily, and ophthalmopathy patients were treated with high-dose intravenous methylprednisolone. The approximately 100 discovery patients were randomly split 7:3 into training and test sets. To identify distinguishing TCR V-J signatures, a discovery cohort of about a hundred patients was used, comprising fewer than 45 with Graves' ophthalmopathy and around 60 with stable Graves' hyperthyroidism. Whether ophthalmopathy could be predicted prospectively was tested in an independent validation cohort made up of under 20 hyperthyroidism patients plus 17 patients who later progressed to ophthalmopathy.

What the work shows at the level of the full study, not this receptor alone: Most expanded thyroid clonotypes (frequency above 0.001) were also found in blood, which suggests that blood repertoires may mirror thyroid immune responses. No statistical method was used to fix the sample size in advance, and group allocation was not hidden from the investigators. During validation, the model predicted progression to ophthalmopathy a median of roughly 7.1 months ahead of onset, with around 71% sensitivity and more than 72% specificity. In cross-validation, a model built on a 13 V-J signature told ophthalmopathy apart from stable hyperthyroidism with 85% to 90% sensitivity and about 81% specificity, and in testing the same model reached 80%/75%.

Moderately to severely active disease, a Clinical Activity Score of at least 3, a NOSPECS grade of at least 4, and a duration under 3 months were present in ophthalmopathy patients. Patients with uncontrolled infections, other autoimmune diseases, pregnancy or lactation were excluded. Diagnoses were based on clinical symptoms, serum thyroxine and TRAb, thyroid ultrasound and orbital computed tomography. Ficoll-Paque density gradient centrifugation was used to isolate PBMCs from under 11 ml of fresh peripheral blood. Trizol reagent was used to extract total RNA, and RNA quality was then checked on an Agilent 2100 Bioanalyzer. The germline V gene (reference sequence) specifies DFQATT as CDR1 and SNEGSKA as CDR2. Trimming accounts for 6 bases at V and 1 base at J, while the number of junction bases matched to no gene is 7. Including the terminal cysteine and phenylalanine, the CDR3 comprises 14 residues. Only the CDR3 part of the read is kept: 42 bases, read in frame from the first base.

Sequencing used blood. This TCR was recovered from a woman between 18 and 30 years old with Graves' ophthalmopathy. Here the chain combines TRBV20-1 and TRBJ2-5; 8 middle bases align to TRBD2. The CDR3 loop reads CSATLGGVQETQYF. The bases are TGCAGTGCCACCCTCGGGGGGGTCCAAGAGACCCAGTACTTC.